The text below deals with one T cell receptor beta chain. The source of the sample is a study of blood T cell repertoires in COVID-19. Across the whole study: Whether acute or convalescent, the COVID-19 samples came from the United States, Italy and Spain.

The CDR3 length is 15 residues. Germline CDR1 reads KGHDR; CDR2 reads SFDVKD. V trimming: 8 bases; J trimming: 0 bases; junction bases outside the gene matches: 7. Original data processing: From reference gene primer amplification, estimates of nucleated cell counts were derived. Generated by immunoSEQ multiplex PCR, the TCRdb table keeps only in-frame clones and is missing some. D and trimming were read from the DNA, whereas the V and J calls and clone size are those reported in that table. This table holds under 250,000 clones, about 87% found once. During active infection, Seattle patients enrolled and were then monitored through disease.

The material sequenced was peripheral blood. J is TRBJ1-1 and V is TRBV24-1; 8 nucleotides align to TRBD1. The sequence was obtained from a man aged 30 to 39 with COVID-19, enrolled during active disease. The CDR3 DNA is TGTGCCACCACAGGACAGGGCCAAATGAACACTGAAGCTTTCTTT. This codes for CATTGQGQMNTEAFF.